This TCR beta chain was sequenced for a study of blood T cells in healthy people across ages. The wider study: Template-switching capture recovered about one barcoded beta molecule per two T cells.

Comments on this clonotype: As yet, its antigen is unknown.

The CDR3 spans 16 residues. With 2 bases removed from V and 0 bases from J, the gap between germline ends came to 12 bases. CDR1 SGHTA and CDR2 FQGNSA come from the germline V gene. Primed by a sample-barcoded 5' primer and a J-beta primer mix, a second PCR proceeded for roughly 6 to 12 cycles. TCRdb independently ran MiXCR on the 5' RACE reads; one entry per CDR3 protein. Of 1 million or so distinct CDR3 sequences in the sample, 40% to 50% were seen once. The sample, approximately 10 milliliters of peripheral blood, was drawn from each donor. The study isolated at least 6.5 million PBMCs from each sample. Study-wide findings and caveats: Estimates based on one million T cells were treated as lower bounds.

The sample was blood. The V and J genes are TRBV7-2 and TRBJ2-3; perhaps TRBD1 as D (6 bases). This clonotype was obtained from a woman aged 60-75 years in good health. DNA for the CDR3: TGTGCCAGCAGCTTAACACAGGGATTTAGCACAGATACGCAGTATTTT. This translates into CASSLTQGFSTDTQYF.